This TCR beta chain was observed in a study of blood T cell repertoires in COVID-19. The ends were cut back, 1 base at V and 2 bases at J, with 3 bases in the middle. Germline V lookup: CDR1 GTSNPN, CDR2 SVGIG (reference sequence). CDR3 size: 11 residues. Sequencing was performed with immunoSEQ multiplex PCR; in TCRdb, only in-frame clones are kept and a portion is missing. The sample holds 90,000 to 110,000 clones, 75% to 85% seen once. What was sequenced was peripheral blood. V is TRBV30 and J is TRBJ2-7; D is undetermined. This TCR was recovered from a woman of 80 years or more with active or convalescent COVID-19. DNA of the CDR3: TGTGCCTGGAGTGCCGCCTACGAGCAGTACTTC. Translated: CAWSAAYEQYF.